In this sample, the clone carrying this T cell receptor (beta chain) turned up a few times. Antigen unknown. TCRdb recomputed calls from the RT-PCR reads with MiXCR, one row per CDR3 protein. The sample holds over 300,000 distinct CDR3 sequences, just over 20% seen once. This sample was included in a study of response to subunit inactivated influenza vaccine. Findings and caveats of the study: The authors suggested that few new T cells are recruited per seasonal influenza vaccination.

The CDR3 has 16 residues. CDR1 and CDR2 (germline): MNHNS, SASEGT. Trimming shortened V by 7 bases and J by 6 bases, and 25 bases separated the two germline ends. This chain joins TRBV6-1 and TRBJ2-7, with TRBD2 as a possible D gene (7 bases). This specimen consisted of PBMCs from blood, obtained less than 22 months after vaccination. The sequence derives from a man aged 50-75 years who received an inactivated influenza vaccine. CDR3 sequence reads: CASTPRGATVLSEQYF. The CDR3 nucleotides are TGTGCCAGCACTCCCCGGGGGGCCACGGTTCTCTCCGAGCAGTACTTC.